This T cell receptor beta chain was observed in a study of blood T cells in healthy people across ages. The CDR3 consists of 15 residues. Germline V lookup: CDR1 SGDLS, CDR2 YYNGEE. Trimming left V 4 bases short and J 4 bases short, with 17 bases between. Alongside a J-beta primer mix, a sample-barcoded 5' primer served in a second PCR lasting roughly 6 to 11 cycles. TCRdb processed the 5' RACE reads anew with MiXCR; each CDR3 protein has one entry. The sample shows about 1.5 million distinct CDR3 sequences, approximately 43% of them seen only once. Input material: blood. This clonotype was sampled from a young woman in good health. The rearrangement links TRBV9 to TRBJ1-1; perhaps TRBD1 as D (5 bases). The CDR3 region has the DNA TGTGCCAGCAGCCCCCCCGGGGCCCAGGGCACTGAAGCTTTCTTT. It is translated as CASSPPGAQGTEAFF.